This TCR beta chain came from a study of blood T cell repertoires in COVID-19. Study background: Some COVID-19 samples were acute and others convalescent; all came from the United States, Italy and Spain.

Assignments of participants to cohorts depended upon their own reported clinical history. Contact with a PCR-confirmed or clinician-diagnosed COVID-19 case occurred within 2 weeks of entry. CDR1 and CDR2 (germline): GTSNPN, SVGIG (reference sequence). V was trimmed by 5 bases and J by 0 bases, leaving 8 bases between them. This CDR3 contains 14 residues. How the authors handled the data: Estimation of nucleated cell counts relied on the amplification of reference gene primers. Measured with immunoSEQ multiplex PCR; TCRdb has only the in-frame clones, and not every one. V and J calls and clone size are copied from that table; D and trimming were computed from the DNA. The sample holds approximately 200,000 clones, roughly 90% seen once.

The gene calls are TRBV30 and TRBJ2-6, with D tentatively TRBD2 (5 bases). Sequencing was carried out using PBMCs or T cells enriched from blood (not recorded which). The receptor was isolated from a woman aged 25-40 years who had been exposed to COVID-19. The CDR3 nucleotides read TGTGCCTGGCTCGCGGGCTCTGGGGCCAACGTCCTGACTTTC. Translated: CAWLAGSGANVLTF.